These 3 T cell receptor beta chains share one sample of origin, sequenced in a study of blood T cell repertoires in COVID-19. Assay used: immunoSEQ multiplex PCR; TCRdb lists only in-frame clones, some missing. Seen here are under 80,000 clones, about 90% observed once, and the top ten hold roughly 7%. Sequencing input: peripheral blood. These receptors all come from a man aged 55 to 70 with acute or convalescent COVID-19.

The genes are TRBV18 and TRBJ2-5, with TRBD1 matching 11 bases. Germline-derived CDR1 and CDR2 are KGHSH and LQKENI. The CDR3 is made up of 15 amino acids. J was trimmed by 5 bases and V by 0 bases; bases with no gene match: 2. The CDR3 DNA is TGTGCCAGCTCACCACCGGGGACAGGGGGGGAGACCCAGTACTTC. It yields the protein CASSPPGTGGETQYF.

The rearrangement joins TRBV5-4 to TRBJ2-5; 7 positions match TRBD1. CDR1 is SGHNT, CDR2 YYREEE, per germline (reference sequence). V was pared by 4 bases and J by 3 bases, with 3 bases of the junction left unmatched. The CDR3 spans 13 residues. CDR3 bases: TGTGCCAGCAGCCGAGGGGGCGAAGAGACCCAGTACTTC. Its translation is CASSRGGEETQYF.

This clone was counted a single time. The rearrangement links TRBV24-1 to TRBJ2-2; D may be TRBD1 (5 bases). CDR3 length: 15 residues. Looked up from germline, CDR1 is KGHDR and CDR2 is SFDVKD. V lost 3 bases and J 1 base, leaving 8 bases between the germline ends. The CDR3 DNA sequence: TGTGCCACCAGTGATCTCACAGGGAACACCGGGGAGCTGTTTTTT. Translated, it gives CATSDLTGNTGELFF.